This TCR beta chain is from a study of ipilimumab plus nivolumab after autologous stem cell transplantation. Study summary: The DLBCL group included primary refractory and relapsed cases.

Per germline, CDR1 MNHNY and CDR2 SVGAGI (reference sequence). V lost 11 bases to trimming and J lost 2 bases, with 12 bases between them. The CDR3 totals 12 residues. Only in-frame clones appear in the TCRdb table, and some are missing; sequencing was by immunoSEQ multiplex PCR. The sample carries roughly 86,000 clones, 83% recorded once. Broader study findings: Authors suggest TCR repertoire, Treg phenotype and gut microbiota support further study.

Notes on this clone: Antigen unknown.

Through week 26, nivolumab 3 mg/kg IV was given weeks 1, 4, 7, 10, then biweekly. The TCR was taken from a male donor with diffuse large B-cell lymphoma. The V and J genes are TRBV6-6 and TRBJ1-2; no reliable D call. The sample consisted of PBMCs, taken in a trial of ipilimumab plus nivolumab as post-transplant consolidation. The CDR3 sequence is CAPVPPNYGYTF. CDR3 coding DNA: TGTGCCCCAGTCCCCCCGAACTATGGCTACACCTTC.